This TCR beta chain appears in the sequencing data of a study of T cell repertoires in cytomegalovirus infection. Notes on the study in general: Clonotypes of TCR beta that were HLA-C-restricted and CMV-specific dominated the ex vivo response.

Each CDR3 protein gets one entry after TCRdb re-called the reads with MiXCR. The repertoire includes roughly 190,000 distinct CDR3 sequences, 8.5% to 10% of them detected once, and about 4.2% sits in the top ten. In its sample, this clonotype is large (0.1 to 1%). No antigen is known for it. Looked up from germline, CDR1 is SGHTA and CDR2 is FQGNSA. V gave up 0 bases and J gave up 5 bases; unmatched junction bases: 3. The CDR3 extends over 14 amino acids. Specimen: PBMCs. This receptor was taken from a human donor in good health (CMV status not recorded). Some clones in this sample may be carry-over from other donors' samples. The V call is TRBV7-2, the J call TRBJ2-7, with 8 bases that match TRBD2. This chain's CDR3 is CASSLAAGANEQYF. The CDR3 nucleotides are TGTGCCAGCAGCTTAGCAGCGGGAGCCAACGAGCAGTACTTC.